The 16 T cell receptor beta chains presented below share a single source sample, sequenced in a study of shared clonotypes between healthy human individuals (dated by TCRdb to 2020 to 2021). Receptor amplification or capture employed the immunoSEQ multiplex PCR assay. TCRdb re-hosts the immuneACCESS table, in-frame sequences only. Its copies lack some clones; in the studies checked, an unresolved V gene accounts for under half of them, and the cause for the rest is not known. The sample table records some 2.1 million clones; about 95% of these occur just once. The ten most abundant clones make up roughly 1% of the sample. For the CD8 naive samples, CD45RO-negative cells were positively selected for CCR7, yielding a CD45RA+CCR7+ population from which TemRA cells were excluded. Sequences were obtained from naive CD8+ T cells sorted from blood. The cell subset or site label of this sample denotes: CD45RA+CCR7+. Receptors originate from a man in his late teens or twenties in good health.

The chain joins TRBV7-3 to TRBJ2-2; a possible D gene is TRBD1 (5 bases). Trimming took off 2 bases at V and 1 base at J, with 14 bases between the two ends. The CDR3 sequence is 17 residues long. Germline-derived CDR1 and CDR2 are SGHTA and FQGTGA. CDR3 sequence reads: CASSLGPGTGNTGELFF. DNA of the CDR3: TGTGCCAGCAGCTTAGGCCCCGGCACAGGGAACACCGGGGAGCTGTTTTTT.

This clone was seen a handful of times. V usage is TRBV6-5 and J usage is TRBJ1-2; D perhaps matches TRBD1 (5 bases). The germline V and J ends were trimmed by 6 bases and 6 bases, with 11 bases remaining between them. The CDR3 has 12 residues. Germline V gene lookup returns CDR1 MNHEY and CDR2 SVGAGI. This chain's CDR3 is CASSRSGHGYTF. The CDR3, as DNA: TGTGCCAGCAGCCGCTCGGGGCATGGCTACACCTTC.

This clone was observed once. This chain links TRBV19 with TRBJ1-6, with D unclear. Trimming pared 7 bases from V and 6 bases from J, leaving 13 bases between. The CDR3 totals 14 residues. CDR1 LNHDA and CDR2 SQIVND come from the germline V gene (reference sequence). The CDR3 DNA is TGTGCCAGTACGGGAGCCGCATTTAATTCACCCCTCCACTTT. Amino acid sequence: CASTGAAFNSPLHF. The full variable domain, rest sourced from reference TRBV19 and TRBJ1-6, is DGGITQSPKYLFRKEGQNVTLSCEQNLNHDAMYWYRQDPGQGLRLIYYSQIVNDFQKGDIAEGYSVSREKKESFPLTVTSAQKNPTAFYLCASTGAAFNSPLHFGNGTRLTVT.

The CDR3 DNA reads TGTGCCAGCAGCTTACTACACGGTAGGACAGATACGCAGTATTTT. It specifies CASSLLHGRTDTQYF. The chain uses TRBV13 and TRBJ2-3; D remains unclear. Germline CDR1 reads PRHDT; CDR2 reads FYEKMQ (reference sequence). The CDR3 extends over 15 amino acids. The V gene lost 2 bases and the J gene lost 3 bases, with 12 bases spanning the gap.

About this clone itself: This specimen includes other DNA sequences encoding the same CDR3. The genes are TRBV5-4 and TRBJ1-1, with D possibly TRBD1 on 6 matching bases. The CDR3 runs 14 residues. The V gene lost 2 bases and the J gene lost 3 bases, with 11 bases spanning the gap. Germline values: CDR1 SGHNT, CDR2 YYREEE (reference sequence). Written as DNA, the CDR3 is TGTGCCAGCAGCTTCAGGGGAGGGGACACTGAAGCTTTCTTT. It yields the protein CASSFRGGDTEAFF.

The V gene is TRBV5-1, the J gene TRBJ2-7; TRBD1 aligns across 9 bases. Germline lookup yields CDR1 SGHRS and CDR2 YFSETQ. J lost 4 bases, V lost 6 bases, and 8 bases had no gene match. This CDR3 is built from 14 residues. CDR3 loop: CASKFGTGLYEQYF. CDR3 nucleotides: TGCGCCAGCAAGTTCGGGACAGGGCTGTACGAGCAGTACTTC.

The chain employs TRBV29-1 and TRBJ2-7, with unresolved D. Between the trimmed V and J ends, which lost 5 bases and 2 bases, there was a span of 13 bases. This CDR3 region has 13 residues. Germline CDR1 and CDR2: SQVTM and ANQGSEA. The CDR3 DNA follows: TGCAGCGTTTCCTTGGTCGCAGCCTACGAGCAGTACTTC. It specifies CSVSLVAAYEQYF.

This clone was picked up one time. The rearrangement uses TRBV6-5 and TRBJ2-1; TRBD2 is a possible D gene (6 bases). Between the trimmed V and J ends, which lost 4 bases and 0 bases, there was a span of 10 bases. The CDR3 covers 15 residues. CDR1 and CDR2 (germline): MNHEY, SVGAGI. The CDR3 region is CASSSSAYSYNEQFF. CDR3 nucleotides: TGTGCCAGCAGTTCTAGCGCCTACTCCTACAATGAGCAGTTCTTC.

The chain employs TRBV5-5 and TRBJ1-6; the D is unclear. The germline V and J ends were trimmed by 3 bases and 2 bases, with 12 bases remaining between them. CDR1 is SGHKS, CDR2 YYEKEE, per germline (reference sequence). The CDR3 loop spans 16 amino acids. CDR3 residues: CASSSQTTTYNSPLHF. Written as DNA, the CDR3 is TGTGCCAGCAGCTCACAGACTACAACCTATAATTCACCCCTCCACTTT.

This sequence joins TRBV4-1 and TRBJ1-5, with no clear D. The V gene lost 0 bases and the J gene lost 4 bases, with 13 bases spanning the gap. This CDR3 spans 16 amino acids. Germline CDR1 is MGHRA and CDR2 is YSYEKL. This CDR3 is CASSQDDLLANQPQHF. CDR3 sequence (DNA): TGCGCCAGCAGCCAAGATGACCTGCTAGCAAATCAGCCCCAGCATTTT.

The J gene is TRBJ2-3, the V gene TRBV28, with D tentatively TRBD1 (6 bases). CDR3 length: 15 amino acids. CDR1 and CDR2 (germline): MDHEN, SYDVKM. Trimming left V 5 bases short and J 0 bases short, with 12 bases between. CDR3 region: CASSLGAQSTDTQYF. For the CDR3, the DNA is TGTGCCAGCAGTCTGGGGGCGCAGAGCACAGATACGCAGTATTTT. Full variable domain (remainder filled in from reference TRBV28 and TRBJ2-3): DVKVTQSSRYLVKRTGEKVFLECVQDMDHENMFWYRQDPGLGLRLIYFSYDVKMKEKGDIPEGYSVSREKKERFSLILESASTNQTSMYLCASSLGAQSTDTQYFGPGTRLTVL.

V and J are TRBV5-6 and TRBJ2-7; either TRBD1 or TRBD2 may fit D (5 bases each). CDR3 length: 15 amino acids. Per the germline V gene, CDR1 is SGHDT and CDR2 is YYEEEE. Trimming left V 2 bases short and J 1 base short, with 13 bases between. This CDR3 reads CASSFLTEGSYEQYF. CDR3 in DNA: TGTGCCAGCAGCTTTCTTACAGAGGGGTCCTACGAGCAGTACTTC.

This chain joins TRBV19 and TRBJ2-7, with 12 bases matching TRBD1. The CDR3 is 14 amino acids. V lost 5 bases and J lost 7; bases outside the gene matches: 6. Per the germline V gene, CDR1 is LNHDA and CDR2 is SQIVND (reference sequence). CDR3 residues: CASSHGTGGDEQYF. CDR3 DNA sequence: TGTGCCAGTAGTCACGGGACAGGGGGCGATGAGCAGTACTTC.

This chain links TRBV9 with TRBJ1-4; D unclear. The ends were cut back, 3 bases at V and 6 bases at J, with 12 bases in the middle. Germline values: CDR1 SGDLS, CDR2 YYNGEE. The CDR3 has 14 amino acids. The CDR3: CASSGSDGDEKLFF. In nucleotides, the CDR3 is TGTGCCAGCAGCGGATCGGACGGGGATGAAAAACTGTTTTTT.

The chain has TRBV28 and TRBJ1-1; D call uncertain. V gave up 3 bases and J gave up 5 bases, with 7 bases separating them. The CDR3 covers 12 residues. Germline V CDR1 and CDR2: MDHEN, SYDVKM. The CDR3 sequence: CASSFWRTEAFF. DNA of the CDR3: TGTGCCAGCAGTTTTTGGAGGACTGAAGCTTTCTTT.

This clone was picked up one time. V usage is TRBV11-2 and J usage is TRBJ2-3; 13 bases are shared with TRBD2. V shed 5 bases and J 2 bases; nucleotides not matched to a gene: 13. The CDR3 extends over 19 amino acids. Germline loops: CDR1 SGHAT, CDR2 FQNNGV. This chain's CDR3 is CASSGVFTTSGGPTDTQYF. CDR3 in DNA: TGTGCCAGCAGCGGAGTTTTCACGACTAGCGGGGGGCCCACAGATACGCAGTATTTT.